The 26 T cell receptor beta chains below come from one sample, sequenced in a study of regulatory T cells in long-lasting Graves disease (dated by TCRdb to the early 2020s). This sample's time point label indicates: newly diagnosed GD, antithyroid drugs for less than 3 months. For both TCR sequencing and RNA sequencing, RNA was extracted from PBMCs using TRIzol. The library was generated by multiplex PCR. Sequencing instrument: Illumina HiSeq 4000. To build TCR beta libraries, CDR3 regions were amplified by Arm-PCR using iRepertoire HTBI primers. The public reads were quality trimmed at Q25 with fastp and then assembled into clones with MiXCR by TCRdb, keeping productive beta chains. When rows share a CDR3 protein, they turn into one entry using the most common DNA and genes. Recorded for this sample are hundreds of thousands of distinct CDR3 sequences; around 12% of them occurred a single time. The top ten hold roughly 9.3% of the sample.

These same data were also listed under a study on T cells in Graves' hyperthyroidism and ophthalmopathy.

The specimen was peripheral blood mononuclear cells (PBMCs), collected at new diagnosis, from a patient treated with antithyroid drugs. These TCRs come from a woman in her twenties or thirties with Graves disease. Donor details come from another sample of the same person, matched by shared clones.

This clonotype was counted ten times or more. V gene TRBV29-1 combines with J gene TRBJ2-4; 12 bases agree with TRBD2. Per germline, CDR1 SQVTM and CDR2 ANQGSEA. This CDR3 is 18 amino acids long. V dropped 4 bases and J dropped 5; count of bases not matched to a gene: 15. This chain's CDR3 is CSVVSVQLLAGGENIQYF. CDR3 bases: TGCAGCGTTGTTTCTGTCCAACTACTAGCGGGAGGAGAAAACATTCAGTACTTC. The entire variable domain, with the rest obtained from reference TRBV29-1 and TRBJ2-4, is as follows: SAVISQKPSRDICQRGTSLTIQCQVDSQVTMMFWYRQQPGQSLTLIATANQGSEATYESGFVIDKFPISRPNLTFSTLTVSNMSPEDSSIYLCSVVSVQLLAGGENIQYFGAGTRLSVL.

This clonotype was found many times. The rearrangement joins TRBV6-1 to TRBJ2-6; 9 bases map to TRBD1. Germline V gene sequence: CDR1 MNHNS, CDR2 SASEGT. The CDR3 totals 20 residues. The ends lost 6 bases at V and 2 bases at J; junction bases unmatched: 17. The CDR3 loop is CASSPTLFPGQGTGANVLTF. As DNA, the CDR3 is TGTGCCAGCAGCCCTACCTTATTCCCGGGACAGGGAACTGGGGCCAACGTCCTGACTTTC.

There are many counts of this clonotype. The chain combines TRBV20-1 with TRBJ2-7; D perhaps matches TRBD2 (8 bases). The CDR3 runs 14 residues. Trimming left V 3 bases short and J 6 bases short, with 18 bases between. Germline CDR1 and CDR2: DFQATT and SNEGSKA (reference sequence). The CDR3 protein is CSARLKGAGGEQYF. For the CDR3, the DNA is TGCAGTGCTAGGCTGAAGGGGGCGGGAGGCGAGCAGTACTTC.

In its sample, this clonotype was seen a few times. A junction end diverges from the germline sequence, so it may reflect a read error. The V and J genes are TRBV6-2 or TRBV6-3 and TRBJ2-2; D gene unclear. The CDR3 runs 15 residues. Looked up from germline, CDR1 is MNHEY and CDR2 is SVGEGT. The CDR3 sequence is CASSSHSSNAGELFF. The CDR3 DNA sequence: TGTGCCAGCAGTTCTCACTCATCGAACGCCGGGGAGCTGTTTTTT.

This clonotype has a count of ten or more. This sequence joins TRBV2 and TRBJ2-4, with 7 bases aligning to TRBD1. The CDR3 is made up of 12 amino acids. CDR1 is SNHLY and CDR2 is FYNNEI in the germline V gene. The J segment lost 6 bases and the V segment lost 6 bases, leaving 2 bases of the junction unmatched. CDR3 in DNA: TGTGCCAGCAGAAACAGGGGAAACATTCAGTACTTC. Translating gives CASRNRGNIQYF.

V is TRBV6-4 and J is TRBJ2-7; tentatively, D is TRBD1 (6 bases). Germline V gene data show CDR1 as MRHNA and CDR2 as SNTAGT. This CDR3 is 14 amino acids long. Trimming cost V 8 bases and J 0 bases, with 14 bases left between them. CDR3 in amino acids: CASPEQGGSYEQYF. The CDR3 bases are TGTGCCAGCCCCGAACAGGGTGGCTCCTACGAGCAGTACTTC.

In this sample, this clonotype turned up many times. V and J are TRBV2 and TRBJ1-2; TRBD1 matches at 7 bases. The length of the CDR3 is 12 residues. V shed 8 bases and J 3 bases; nucleotides not matched to a gene: 3. Per germline, CDR1 SNHLY and CDR2 FYNNEI. The CDR3 coding sequence is TGTGCCAGCCTAGGGGGCGACTATGGCTACACCTTC. Its translation is CASLGGDYGYTF. Drawing the rest from reference TRBV2 and TRBJ1-2, the complete variable domain is EPEVTQTPSHQVTQMGQEVILRCVPISNHLYFYWYRQILGQKVEFLVSFYNNEISEKSEIFDDQFSVERPDGSNFTLKIRSTKLEDSAMYFCASLGGDYGYTFGSGTRLTVV.

A few counts support this clonotype. This could be a read error, since a much larger clone is one nucleotide away. J is TRBJ1-2 and V is TRBV11-2; D remains ambiguous. The CDR3 covers 14 residues. Trimming took off 1 base at V and 2 bases at J, with 8 bases between the two ends. CDR1 is SGHAT, CDR2 FQNNGV, per germline. The CDR3 DNA reads TGTGCCAGCAGCTTAGGGCTTGGGAACTATGGCTACACCTTC. Amino acid sequence: CASSLGLGNYGYTF.

This clonotype was counted many times. The V call is TRBV11-2, the J call TRBJ2-1; 8 bases fit TRBD2. Trimming at V came to 4 bases and at J to 5 bases, leaving 4 bases not matched to a gene. The CDR3 loop spans 14 amino acids. From germline, CDR1 is SGHAT and CDR2 FQNNGV. The CDR3 bases are TGTGCCAGCAGCTCTCTAGCGGGTAACAATGAGCAGTTCTTC. Translating gives CASSSLAGNNEQFF.

The chain couples TRBV24-1 to TRBJ2-1; unclear D gene. CDR3 size: 13 residues. V was cut by 5 bases and J by 6 bases, with 10 bases left in between. Germline loops: CDR1 KGHDR, CDR2 SFDVKD. CDR3 coding DNA: TGTGCCACCAGTGTCGGGTCTCGCAATGAGCAGTTCTTC. Protein sequence: CATSVGSRNEQFF.

The J gene is TRBJ2-1, the V gene TRBV25-1, with D tentatively TRBD1 (7 bases). The CDR3 has 16 amino acids. With 4 bases removed from V and 8 bases from J, the gap between germline ends came to 21 bases. In germline, CDR1 is MGHDK, CDR2 SYGVNS. CDR3 in amino acids: CASSGGGGQVAHEQFF. In DNA form, the CDR3 reads TGTGCCAGCAGTGGAGGGGGAGGACAGGTTGCTCATGAGCAGTTCTTC. Together with reference TRBV25-1 and TRBJ2-1, the CDR3 gives the full variable domain: EADIYQTPRYLVIGTGKKITLECSQTMGHDKMYWYQQDPGMELHLIHYSYGVNSTEKGDLSSESTVSRIRTEHFPLTLESARPSHTSQYLCASSGGGGQVAHEQFFGPGTRLTVL.

The table lists this clonotype with a few counts. A single base separates this from a much larger clone, so it may be a read error. V usage is TRBV27 and J usage is TRBJ2-7, with unresolved D. The CDR3 length is 16 residues. CDR1 MNHEY and CDR2 SMNVEV come from the germline V gene (reference sequence). The CDR3 DNA is TGTACCAGCAGTTTAAACTTCGCGGCAGCCCCCTACGAGCAGTACTTC. Translating gives CTSSLNFAAAPYEQYF.

This clonotype was seen at least ten times. The chain combines TRBV24-1 with TRBJ1-2; 8 bases are shared with TRBD1. The germline gives CDR1 KGHDR, CDR2 SFDVKD. The CDR3 consists of 16 residues. J lost 2 bases, V lost 4 bases, and 8 bases had no gene match. CDR3 protein: CATSDSGQGMNYGYTF. The CDR3 DNA follows: TGTGCCACCAGTGACTCCGGACAGGGCATGAACTATGGCTACACCTTC.

This sequence joins TRBV7-2 and TRBJ2-3, with D perhaps being TRBD1 or TRBD2 (5 bases each). There are 13 residues in the CDR3. Trimming took off 5 bases at V and 5 bases at J, with 11 bases between the two ends. In germline, CDR1 is SGHTA, CDR2 FQGNSA. DNA of the CDR3: TGTGCCAGCAGCCGGGGTAGGGGAGATACGCAGTATTTT. Encoded protein: CASSRGRGDTQYF.

This clonotype was detected only a few times. The junction departs from germline at one end; a sequencing error may be responsible. V and J are TRBV6-2 or TRBV6-3 and TRBJ2-7, with a tentative D call TRBD1 (6 bases). CDR1 is MNHEY and CDR2 is SVGEGT in the germline V gene. The CDR3 runs to 13 residues. CDR3 bases: TGTGCCAGCAGTGGGGGCAGGGGATACGAGCGGTACTTC. This sequence encodes CASSGGRGYERYF.

The J gene is TRBJ2-5, the V gene TRBV28; D gene ambiguous. Germline V gives CDR1 MDHEN, CDR2 SYDVKM. This CDR3 comprises 15 residues. Trimming removed 5 bases at V and 1 base at J, with 14 bases between. For the CDR3, the DNA is TGTGCCAGCAGTCGACGACTGGTACTCCAAGAGACCCAGTACTTC. Protein: CASSRRLVLQETQYF.

The sample holds many counts of this clonotype. The chain joins TRBV2 to TRBJ2-7; D gene ambiguous. This CDR3 is built from 13 residues. Trimming shortened V by 7 bases and J by 5 bases, and 15 bases separated the two germline ends. CDR1 is SNHLY and CDR2 is FYNNEI in the germline V gene. This chain's CDR3 is CASTDSRFHEQYF. The CDR3 region has the DNA TGTGCCAGCACCGATAGCAGGTTCCACGAGCAGTACTTC.

This clonotype was recorded at least ten times. The chain has TRBV3-1 and TRBJ2-7, with 8 bases fitting TRBD2. The ends lost 2 bases at V and 6 bases at J; junction bases unmatched: 6. Germline V gives CDR1 LGHDT, CDR2 YNNKEL (reference sequence). This CDR3 is built from 14 residues. The CDR3 protein is CASSQPGLVSEQYF. The CDR3 bases are TGTGCCAGCAGCCAACCGGGACTAGTCTCCGAGCAGTACTTC.

The sample holds a few counts of this clonotype. CDR3 sequence reads: CASRVGNEKLFF. For the CDR3, the DNA is TGTGCCAGCAGAGTGGGAAATGAAAAACTGTTTTTT. V and J are TRBV25-1 and TRBJ1-4, with D unresolved. V was clipped by 6 bases and J by 5 bases, with 7 bases between them. Germline CDR1 and CDR2: MGHDK and SYGVNS. The CDR3 extends over 12 amino acids.

This chain connects TRBV4-1 to TRBJ2-2; no clear D gene. Germline-derived CDR1 and CDR2 are MGHRA and YSYEKL. The CDR3 is made up of 15 amino acids. Trimming removed 7 bases from V and 0 bases from J, with 12 bases in between. Here the CDR3 reads CASTPLSANTGELFF. For the CDR3, the DNA is TGCGCCAGCACCCCGCTCAGCGCGAACACCGGGGAGCTGTTTTTT.

The chain links TRBV19 to TRBJ2-7; maybe TRBD1 (5 bases). The V gene's germline CDR1 is LNHDA and CDR2 SQIVND (reference sequence). The CDR3 totals 14 residues. Trimming removed 6 bases at V and 2 bases at J, with 14 bases between. The DNA of the CDR3 is TGTGCCAGTAGAAGGGGCGTTGGCCCCTACGAGCAGTACTTC. As protein: CASRRGVGPYEQYF. Full variable domain (missing parts from reference TRBV19 and TRBJ2-7): DGGITQSPKYLFRKEGQNVTLSCEQNLNHDAMYWYRQDPGQGLRLIYYSQIVNDFQKGDIAEGYSVSREKKESFPLTVTSAQKNPTAFYLCASRRGVGPYEQYFGPGTRLTVT.

Many counts were recorded for this clonotype. V gene TRBV11-2 combines with J gene TRBJ1-3, with a possible D match to TRBD1 (5 bases). CDR3 length equals 14 residues. Germline V CDR1 and CDR2: SGHAT, FQNNGV. The germline V and J ends were trimmed by 7 bases and 4 bases, with 14 bases remaining between them. CDR3 protein: CASNDGGSGNTIYF. Written as DNA, the CDR3 is TGTGCCAGCAACGATGGGGGGTCCGGAAACACCATATATTTT. Full variable domain (outside the CDR3, taken from reference TRBV11-2 and TRBJ1-3): EAGVAQSPRYKIIEKRQSVAFWCNPISGHATLYWYQQILGQGPKLLIQFQNNGVVDDSQLPKDRFSAERLKGVDSTLKIQPAKLEDSAVYLCASNDGGSGNTIYFGEGSWLTVV.

In its sample, this clonotype was seen many times. The J gene is TRBJ2-4, the V gene TRBV6-1, with D perhaps TRBD2 (5 bases). The CDR3 is 17 residues long. Germline CDR1 MNHNS, CDR2 SASEGT. V lost 2 bases and J lost 7, with 21 bases in between. The DNA for the CDR3 is TGTGCCAGCAGTGAAAGCCGGGGTGGGAACCCAACGAACATTCAGTACTTC. Translation: CASSESRGGNPTNIQYF.

This clonotype was counted at least ten times. The chain carries TRBV2 and TRBJ2-1; 7 positions agree with TRBD2. J was trimmed by 0 bases and V by 3 bases; bases with no gene match: 11. This CDR3 is 18 amino acids long. Germline CDR1 is SNHLY and CDR2 is FYNNEI. In DNA, the CDR3 is TGTGCCAGCAGTGAGAGATGGTTCGGGAGGAGCTCCTACAATGAGCAGTTCTTC. Its translation is CASSERWFGRSSYNEQFF.

The chain carries TRBV11-2 and TRBJ2-3; TRBD2 matches 10 bases. The germline CDR1 and CDR2 sequences are SGHAT and FQNNGV. CDR3 length: 18 amino acids. The V gene end was trimmed by 10 bases and the J gene end by 3 bases; junction bases not matched to a gene: 19. The CDR3 here is CATSSPLGAGGGTDTQYF. The DNA of the CDR3 is TGTGCCACCAGTTCACCCCTGGGAGCGGGAGGGGGAACAGATACGCAGTATTTT.

There are many counts of this clonotype. V is TRBV10-2 and J is TRBJ2-7, with 12 positions matching TRBD2. This CDR3 is 17 amino acids long. The germline gives CDR1 WSHSY, CDR2 SAAADI. Trimming cost V 4 bases and J 6 bases; bases outside gene matches: 13. The DNA for the CDR3 is TGCGCCAGCAGTGGCCATGGTACTAGCGGGAGGCCAGGCGAGCAGTACTTC. This codes for CASSGHGTSGRPGEQYF.